The rows below give T cell receptor beta chains drawn from one sample of a study of CD8+ T cells in alopecia areata. Only in-frame clones appear in the TCRdb table, and some are missing; sequencing was by immunoSEQ multiplex PCR. Of 95,000 to 150,000 clones listed, about 50% were seen once; the top ten hold about 10%. Source material: NKG2D-low CD8+ T cells sorted from blood. Every receptor here comes from a human donor with alopecia areata. Both conserved end residues are part of each CDR3. D genes are given only for firm matches. Clone size, where shown, is once, few, many, or a class for clones that have expanded.

d_call	cdr3_length	j_call	v_call	clone_size	cdr3_nt	cdr3_aa
NA	11	TRBJ1-6	TRBV21-1	NA	TGTGCCAGCAAAGTGCTCTCACCCCTCCACTTT	CASKVLSPLHF
NA	13	TRBJ1-1	TRBV30	NA	TGTGCCTGGACTCTCAGAAGGGACACTGAAGCTTTCTTT	CAWTLRRDTEAFF
NA	8	TRBJ1-1	TRBV19	NA	TGTGCCAGTGGGGGGCAGGTTTTT	CASGGQVF
NA	17	TRBJ2-3	TRBV5-1	NA	TGCGCCAGCAGCTTTACAGGGATCAAAACGGCCCAGGATACGCAGTATTTT	CASSFTGIKTAQDTQYF
NA	15	TRBJ2-5	TRBV29-1	NA	TGCAGCGTTGAAGAGGGGCCCCAGGGTGCCGAGACCCAGTACTTC	CSVEEGPQGAETQYF
NA	13	TRBJ1-2	TRBV6-5	NA	TGTGCCAGCTCAGCGCACCCCAACTATGGCTACACCTTC	CASSAHPNYGYTF
TRBD1	11	TRBJ2-7	TRBV29-1	few	TGCAGCGCCAGGGGGTTGGGCGAGCAGTACTTC	CSARGLGEQYF
TRBD1	15	TRBJ1-2	TRBV9	NA	TGTGCCAGCAGCGGTACGGACAGGGGGAAGGAGGGCTACACCTTC	CASSGTDRGKEGYTF
NA	12	TRBJ2-2	TRBV30	NA	TGTGCCTGGAGTGACGGGACCGGGGAGCTGTTTTTT	CAWSDGTGELFF
TRBD2	14	TRBJ2-7	TRBV6-6	NA	TGTGCCAGCAGTTACGGGGACTACCAAAGGGAGCAGTACTTC	CASSYGDYQREQYF
TRBD2	15	TRBJ2-1	TRBV27	NA	TGTGCCAGCATCACCGGGACTAGCGGTTACAATGAGCAGTTCTTC	CASITGTSGYNEQFF
NA	13	TRBJ2-7	TRBV29-1	NA	TGCAGCGTCCAGGAGGACAGTTCCTACGAGCAGTACTTC	CSVQEDSSYEQYF
TRBD2	14	TRBJ2-1	TRBV29-1	few	TGCAGCCCCATAGCGGGGGAAACCCGCAATGAGCAGTTCTTC	CSPIAGETRNEQFF
NA	12	TRBJ2-5	TRBV29-1	NA	TGCAGCGTTGTTGGCGGACAAGAGACCCAGTACTTC	CSVVGGQETQYF
TRBD2	14	TRBJ2-7	TRBV7-2	NA	TGTGCCAGCAGCTTCGCGACTAGCGGTAACGAGCAGTACTTC	CASSFATSGNEQYF
TRBD2	14	TRBJ2-1	TRBV19	NA	TGTGCCAGTAGTATAACTAGCGGGAGCAATGAGCAGTTCTTC	CASSITSGSNEQFF
NA	13	TRBJ2-7	TRBV18	few	TGTGCCAGTTCCACAGACGGGGAAAACGAGCAGTACTTC	CASSTDGENEQYF
TRBD1	12	TRBJ1-1	TRBV30	NA	TGTGCCTGGAGGACTACAGGGGTGGATGCTTTCTTT	CAWRTTGVDAFF
NA	12	TRBJ2-5	TRBV30	NA	TGTGCCTGGAGTGTGGAGGGAGAGACCCAGTACTTC	CAWSVEGETQYF
NA	13	TRBJ2-7	TRBV27	NA	TGTGCCAGCCGAGTGAGTCCGTCGAGCGAGCAGTACTTC	CASRVSPSSEQYF
NA	12	TRBJ2-5	TRBV29-1	NA	TGCAGCGTTGGGGAACTAGCCCAGACCCAGTACTTC	CSVGELAQTQYF
TRBD2	15	TRBJ2-1	TRBV7-6	NA	TGTGCCAGCAGCTTTGGCGGGAGCTCCTACAATGAGCAGTTCTTC	CASSFGGSSYNEQFF
NA	13	TRBJ1-2	TRBV27	few	TGTGCCAGCAGTTTATCAGGGAACTATGGCTACACCTTC	CASSLSGNYGYTF
NA	16	TRBJ2-2	TRBV11-2	NA	TGTGCCAGCAGCTTAATCGGACAGGAGGGCACCGGGGAGCTGTTTTTT	CASSLIGQEGTGELFF
NA	13	TRBJ2-2	TRBV29-1	NA	TGCAGCTGCCGGAGCCCGAACACCGGGGAGCTGTTTTTT	CSCRSPNTGELFF
TRBD1	15	TRBJ2-7	TRBV4-3	few	TGCGCCAGCAGCCTCCGACAGGGAAGCGCCTACGAGCAGTACTTC	CASSLRQGSAYEQYF
NA	12	TRBJ2-3	TRBV9	NA	TGTGCCAGCAGCGTAAACACAGATACGCAGTATTTT	CASSVNTDTQYF